This T cell receptor beta chain is drawn from a study of cytomegalovirus exposure and HLA in healthy donors. Study details: The roughly 120 validation repertoires, a later analysis reported, used the same platform as the 666 first-cohort repertoires. General observations from the study: The study recorded 164 TCR beta chains that were cytomegalovirus-associated. Researchers reported that three CMV-associated chains were confirmed in vitro as CMV antigen-specific. Reports credit the classifier with highly specific, highly sensitive diagnosis of cytomegalovirus status.

The protocol was immunoSEQ multiplex PCR, while the TCRdb copy is restricted to in-frame clones and leaves out a portion. The profile covers 200,000 to 250,000 clones, with roughly 83% appearing a single time and about 14% taken by the ten largest. A note on this clone: Its antigen is undetermined.

The source is a woman aged 25 to 39 in good health and CMV-seropositive. Material for sequencing was PBMCs.

CDR3 region: CASSWKTSGAFYEQYF. The CDR3 DNA reads as TGCGCCAGCAGCTGGAAGACATCGGGGGCTTTCTACGAGCAGTACTTC. The chain is built from TRBV5-1 and TRBJ2-7, with D perhaps TRBD1 or TRBD2 (6 bases each). CDR3 length equals 16 residues. Germline loops: CDR1 SGHRS, CDR2 YFSETQ. Trimming pared 3 bases from V and 3 bases from J, leaving 19 bases between.